The TCR beta chain described here comes from a study of blood T cell repertoires in COVID-19. Background on the study: Sources were T cells, B-cell-depleted T cells, or PBMCs; the material itself was cDNA or gDNA.

Turning to this clone: The CDR3 end shows no conserved phenylalanine or tryptophan, and so a read error is likely.

Per the original methods: Reference gene primer amplification yielded estimated nucleated cell counts. Sequencing was performed with immunoSEQ multiplex PCR; in TCRdb, only in-frame clones are kept and a portion is missing. Clone size and V and J calls were adopted from that table, with D and trimming inferred from the DNA. This sample has about 160,000 clones, with roughly 80% found just once. Deletions cut 3 bases from V and 6 bases from J, with 11 bases between. The length of the CDR3 is 12 residues. Looked up from germline, CDR1 is DFQATT and CDR2 is SNEGSKA (reference sequence). The genes are TRBV20-1 and TRBJ1-1; D possibly corresponds to TRBD1 (5 bases). Sequencing input: peripheral blood. The TCR comes from a woman aged 40 to 50 with COVID-19, enrolled during active disease. CDR3 sequence (DNA): TGCAGTGCTAGTTGGGGGGTGGCTGAAGCTTTCCTT. Translated, it gives CSASWGVAEAFL.